A single sample is the source of the 25 T cell receptor beta chains below, sequenced in a study of CD8+CD57+ T cells in acquired aplastic anemia. It was genomic DNA that served as the template for profiling TCR beta VDJ and CDR3. Via MiXCR, TCRdb re-called the reads, giving one row per CDR3 protein. The table shows 260,000 or so distinct CDR3 sequences, with around 82% occurring only once. Sequencing was done on patients that had shown CD8+CD57+ cell expansion by flow cytometry. Sequenced: sorted CD4+, CD8+, or CD8+CD57+ T cells (not recorded which) from PBMCs. The receptor set was obtained from a human donor with aplastic anemia.

Concerning this clonotype: An end of the junction differs from the germline gene, which may be a read error. The chain recombines TRBV2 with TRBJ2-7; D could derive from TRBD1 or TRBD2 (5 bases each). Germline CDR1 reads SNHLY; CDR2 reads FYNNEI. The CDR3 runs 13 residues. CDR3 residues: CASGDAGTYTQYF. For the CDR3, the DNA is TGTGCCAGCGGGGACGCGGGCACCTATACGCAGTATTTC.

The rearrangement joins TRBV9 to TRBJ1-1; no reliable D call. Germline-derived CDR1 and CDR2 are SGDLS and YYNGEE. With 4 bases removed from V and 6 bases from J, the gap between germline ends came to 19 bases. The CDR3 contains 15 residues. The CDR3 coding sequence is TGTGCCAGCAGCTTAGATCTAACAGACACAGCTGAAGCTTTCTTT. Its protein is CASSLDLTDTAEAFF.

The CDR3 spells CASNEPGTGELFF. The CDR3 nucleotides read TGTGCCAGCAACGAGCCGGGCACCGGGGAGCTGTTTTTT. The chain employs TRBV2 and TRBJ2-2; no firm D call. Trimming took off 7 bases at V and 4 bases at J, with 10 bases between the two ends. Germline CDR1 SNHLY, CDR2 FYNNEI. This CDR3 is built from 13 residues.

The chain uses TRBV9 and TRBJ1-1, with D unresolved. Germline V CDR1 and CDR2: SGDLS, YYNGEE. The CDR3 is 17 residues long. V gave up 0 bases and J gave up 5 bases, with 20 bases separating them. The CDR3 protein is CASSVEEDTQYFTEAFF. Written as DNA, the CDR3 is TGTGCCAGCAGCGTAGAGGAAGATACGCAGTATTTTACTGAAGCTTTCTTT.

The chain recombines TRBV20-1 with TRBJ1-1; TRBD1 might be the D (5 bases). Trimming removed 6 bases at V and 3 bases at J, with 20 bases between. Looked up from germline, CDR1 is DFQATT and CDR2 is SNEGSKA (reference sequence). The CDR3 sequence is 15 residues long. The CDR3 DNA reads TGCAGTGCCACTAATTCGGGACGCAAGCACACTGAAGCTTTCTTT. Protein: CSATNSGRKHTEAFF.

On this clonotype: It is likely a read error, because the conserved phenylalanine at the end of the CDR3 is missing. No DNA is shown, since the ends of the CDR3 on it are uncertain; the CDR3 is the one TCRdb lists. The CDR3 loop reads CASGDGGIVSQNV. The chain carries TRBV2 and TRBJ2-3; the table's TRBD1 call for D was not verified on the DNA. The CDR3 comprises 13 residues, both ends counted. The germline CDR1 and CDR2 sequences are SNHLY and FYNNEI.

In the case of this clonotype: This may stem from a read error, because a much larger clone lies one nucleotide away. The V call is TRBV7-9, the J call TRBJ2-1; 8 nucleotides match TRBD1. The ends lost 3 bases at V and 13 bases at J; junction bases unmatched: 17. This CDR3 region has 16 residues. The germline V gene encodes CDR1 SEHNR and CDR2 FQNEAQ (reference sequence). The CDR3: CASSLAGGADYGDQFF. CDR3 sequence (DNA): TGTGCCAGCAGCTTGGCAGGGGGCGCCGACTATGGCGACCAGTTCTTC.

The rearrangement joins TRBV9 to TRBJ2-5; a weak D match, TRBD1 (6 bases). Germline CDR1 and CDR2: SGDLS and YYNGEE. The length of the CDR3 is 15 residues. The ends were cut back, 5 bases at V and 10 bases at J, with 24 bases in the middle. CDR3: CASSGLGAGAPLQYF. DNA for the CDR3: TGTGCCAGCAGTGGGTTGGGGGCAGGGGCACCCCTCCAGTACTTC.

The genes are TRBV5-6 and TRBJ1-2; 9 bases fit TRBD1. V dropped 4 bases and J dropped 5; count of bases not matched to a gene: 3. The CDR3 length is 13 residues. Germline V gene lookup returns CDR1 SGHDT and CDR2 YYEEEE. The CDR3 region is CASSRDRAYGYTF. DNA of the CDR3: TGTGCCAGCAGCAGGGACAGGGCGTATGGCTACACCTTC.

The chain combines TRBV7-2 with TRBJ1-2; 12 positions agree with TRBD1. V lost 4 bases and J lost 3; bases outside the gene matches: 12. The CDR3 totals 18 residues. CDR1 SGHTA and CDR2 FQGNSA come from the germline V gene. CDR3 nucleotide sequence: TGTGCCAGCAGCTCATACCGGGGGACAGGGGGCGCCGACTATGGCTACACCTTC. Amino acids: CASSSYRGTGGADYGYTF.

V and J are TRBV19 and TRBJ2-1; a weak D match, TRBD2 (6 bases). V dropped 5 bases and J dropped 6 bases, with 17 bases sitting between them. The CDR3 sequence is 15 residues long. Germline CDR1 LNHDA, CDR2 SQIVND (reference sequence). CDR3 sequence reads: CASSGKGRSSNEQFF. The CDR3 DNA reads as TGTGCCAGTAGTGGGAAAGGGAGGTCTTCCAATGAGCAGTTCTTC.

The V gene is TRBV12-3 or TRBV12-4, the J gene TRBJ1-6; D remains ambiguous. CDR3 size: 13 residues. V was trimmed by 5 bases and J by 9 bases, leaving 11 bases between them. The CDR3 DNA is TGTGCCAGCAGTCGAAGTAGGGCTTCACCCCTCCACTTT. Protein sequence: CASSRSRASPLHF.

The chain has TRBV9 and TRBJ2-5, with 12 bases aligning to TRBD2. Germline-derived CDR1 and CDR2 are SGDLS and YYNGEE. CDR3 length: 15 residues. V lost 2 bases to trimming and J lost 2 bases; unmatched junction nucleotides: 1. CDR3 region: CASSVGTSGQETQYF. The CDR3 DNA reads as TGTGCCAGCAGCGTCGGGACTAGCGGGCAAGAGACCCAGTACTTC. The full variable domain, with the rest looked up from reference TRBV9 and TRBJ2-5, is DSGVTQTPKHLITATGQRVTLRCSPRSGDLSVYWYQQSLDQGLQFLIQYYNGEERAKGNILERFSAQQFPDLHSELNLSSLELGDSALYFCASSVGTSGQETQYFGPGTRLLVL.

The chain has TRBV20-1 and TRBJ2-1, with 10 bases aligning to TRBD1. V was clipped by 5 bases and J by 7 bases; unmatched bases: 11. Looked up from germline, CDR1 is DFQATT and CDR2 is SNEGSKA (reference sequence). The CDR3 is made up of 15 amino acids. The CDR3 DNA follows: TGCAGTGCTGGGTTGGGGACAGGGGTCGGAAATGAGCAGTTCTTC. Amino acids: CSAGLGTGVGNEQFF.

The chain couples TRBV13 to TRBJ2-3; 7 bases are a match to TRBD2. The trim removed 5 bases at V and 11 bases at J, leaving 10 bases unmatched. This CDR3 is 13 amino acids long. CDR1 and CDR2 (germline): PRHDT, FYEKMQ (reference sequence). CDR3 sequence: CASSVTSSNEQYF. CDR3 coding DNA: TGTGCCAGCAGCGTGACTAGCTCGAATGAGCAGTATTTT. Filled out from reference TRBV13 and TRBJ2-3, the complete variable domain reads AAGVIQSPRHLIKEKRETATLKCYPIPRHDTVYWYQQGPGQDPQFLISFYEKMQSDKGSIPDRFSAQQFSDYHSELNMSSLELGDSALYFCASSVTSSNEQYFGPGTRLTVL.

The chain is built from TRBV9 and TRBJ2-3; D uncertain. TRBJ1-5 matches the DNA end more closely, so the J call is doubtful. Germline V CDR1 and CDR2: SGDLS, YYNGEE. The CDR3 is 14 residues long. The CDR3 spells CASSVAGSPDTQHF. For the CDR3, the DNA is TGTGCCAGCAGCGTAGCGGGATCTCCCGATACGCAGCATTTT.

The chain carries TRBV7-3 and TRBJ2-3; D unresolved. The germline gives CDR1 SGHTA, CDR2 FQGTGA. V was clipped by 6 bases and J by 14 bases, with 27 bases between them. The CDR3 is 15 amino acids. DNA for the CDR3: TGTGCCAGCAGAATACGGGCCAACGCCGCAGAACACTGGTATTTT. Amino acid sequence: CASRIRANAAEHWYF.

Points on this clonotype: In this CDR3 the conserved last residue, phenylalanine or tryptophan, is missing, so a read error is likely. No DNA is shown, since the ends of the CDR3 on it are uncertain; the CDR3 is the one TCRdb lists. This chain connects TRBV2 to TRBJ2-7; the D call TRBD1 from the table was never checked on the DNA. Germline loops: CDR1 SNHLY, CDR2 FYNNEI. A total of 15 residues make up the CDR3, ends included. CDR3 amino acids: CASSDGGVNAYVFGL.

In regard to this clonotype: No DNA is shown, since the ends of the CDR3 on it are uncertain; the CDR3 is the one TCRdb lists. The rearrangement uses TRBV7-2 and TRBJ2-3; the D segment call TRBD1 is taken from the table without a DNA check. The CDR3 length is 14 residues, termini included. The V gene's germline CDR1 is SGHTA and CDR2 FQGNSA. CDR3 sequence reads: CASSWGQGSNYRYF.

The chain carries TRBV19 and TRBJ2-7; perhaps TRBD2 as D (6 bases). The V gene's germline CDR1 is LNHDA and CDR2 SQIVND (reference sequence). The CDR3 has 16 residues. The V end was cut by 6 bases, the J end by 6 bases, with 24 bases between. The CDR3 loop is CASRIPGEANLAEQYV. Written as DNA, the CDR3 is TGTGCCAGTAGGATACCGGGAGAGGCGAACCTGGCCGAGCAGTACGTC.

Remarks on this clonotype: The junction and the germline gene differ at one end; a read error may be behind it. This rearrangement joins TRBV7-9 to TRBJ1-1; D is perhaps TRBD1 (5 bases). The CDR3 has 14 amino acids. Germline lookup yields CDR1 SEHNR and CDR2 FQNEAQ (reference sequence). This chain's CDR3 is CASSYYSVNTGAYF. The DNA for the CDR3 is TGTGCCAGCAGCTATTACAGCGTGAACACTGGGGCTTACTTT.

As concerns this clonotype: Germline is not matched at one junction end, which may reflect a read error. The V call is TRBV7-2, the J call TRBJ2-5, with unresolved D. The CDR3 is 12 residues long. The germline CDR1 and CDR2 sequences are SGHTA and FQGNSA. The CDR3 loop reads CAGSSADTPQYF. The DNA for the CDR3 is TGTGCCGGCAGCTCCGCTGATACGCCCCAGTACTTC. The full variable domain, in which reference TRBV7-2 and TRBJ2-5 provide the parts outside the CDR3, is GAGVSQSPSNKVTEKGKDVELRCDPISGHTALYWYRQSLGQGLEFLIYFQGNSAPDKSGLPSDRFSAERTGGSVSTLTIQRTQQEDSAVYLCAGSSADTPQYFGPGTRLLVL.

J is TRBJ1-2 and V is TRBV7-3; a possible D gene is TRBD1 (5 bases). The CDR3 loop spans 16 amino acids. In germline, CDR1 is SGHTA, CDR2 FQGTGA. Trimming removed 4 bases from V and 10 bases from J, with 25 bases in between. For the CDR3, the DNA is TGTGCCAGCAGCTGGGAGAGGGAGGGGCTCATATATACCTACACCTTC. Translated, it gives CASSWEREGLIYTYTF.

The chain employs TRBV9 and TRBJ2-3, with no clear D. The CDR3 extends over 14 amino acids. V gave up 3 bases and J gave up 1 base, with 9 bases separating them. From germline, CDR1 is SGDLS and CDR2 YYNGEE. This CDR3 reads CASSADVGTDTQYF. The CDR3 bases are TGTGCCAGCAGCGCTGACGTGGGCACAGATACGCAGTATTTT.

A note on this clonotype: The DNA is left out, because the CDR3 cannot be placed on it with certainty; the CDR3 is given as TCRdb lists it. The rearrangement joins TRBV11-3 to TRBJ2-1; the table gives TRBD2 as D, unverified against the DNA. The CDR3 totals 22 residues, both ends included. Germline CDR1 is SGHNT and CDR2 is YENEEA. CDR3 residues: CDSSIYLCSVETAGGRYNEQFF.